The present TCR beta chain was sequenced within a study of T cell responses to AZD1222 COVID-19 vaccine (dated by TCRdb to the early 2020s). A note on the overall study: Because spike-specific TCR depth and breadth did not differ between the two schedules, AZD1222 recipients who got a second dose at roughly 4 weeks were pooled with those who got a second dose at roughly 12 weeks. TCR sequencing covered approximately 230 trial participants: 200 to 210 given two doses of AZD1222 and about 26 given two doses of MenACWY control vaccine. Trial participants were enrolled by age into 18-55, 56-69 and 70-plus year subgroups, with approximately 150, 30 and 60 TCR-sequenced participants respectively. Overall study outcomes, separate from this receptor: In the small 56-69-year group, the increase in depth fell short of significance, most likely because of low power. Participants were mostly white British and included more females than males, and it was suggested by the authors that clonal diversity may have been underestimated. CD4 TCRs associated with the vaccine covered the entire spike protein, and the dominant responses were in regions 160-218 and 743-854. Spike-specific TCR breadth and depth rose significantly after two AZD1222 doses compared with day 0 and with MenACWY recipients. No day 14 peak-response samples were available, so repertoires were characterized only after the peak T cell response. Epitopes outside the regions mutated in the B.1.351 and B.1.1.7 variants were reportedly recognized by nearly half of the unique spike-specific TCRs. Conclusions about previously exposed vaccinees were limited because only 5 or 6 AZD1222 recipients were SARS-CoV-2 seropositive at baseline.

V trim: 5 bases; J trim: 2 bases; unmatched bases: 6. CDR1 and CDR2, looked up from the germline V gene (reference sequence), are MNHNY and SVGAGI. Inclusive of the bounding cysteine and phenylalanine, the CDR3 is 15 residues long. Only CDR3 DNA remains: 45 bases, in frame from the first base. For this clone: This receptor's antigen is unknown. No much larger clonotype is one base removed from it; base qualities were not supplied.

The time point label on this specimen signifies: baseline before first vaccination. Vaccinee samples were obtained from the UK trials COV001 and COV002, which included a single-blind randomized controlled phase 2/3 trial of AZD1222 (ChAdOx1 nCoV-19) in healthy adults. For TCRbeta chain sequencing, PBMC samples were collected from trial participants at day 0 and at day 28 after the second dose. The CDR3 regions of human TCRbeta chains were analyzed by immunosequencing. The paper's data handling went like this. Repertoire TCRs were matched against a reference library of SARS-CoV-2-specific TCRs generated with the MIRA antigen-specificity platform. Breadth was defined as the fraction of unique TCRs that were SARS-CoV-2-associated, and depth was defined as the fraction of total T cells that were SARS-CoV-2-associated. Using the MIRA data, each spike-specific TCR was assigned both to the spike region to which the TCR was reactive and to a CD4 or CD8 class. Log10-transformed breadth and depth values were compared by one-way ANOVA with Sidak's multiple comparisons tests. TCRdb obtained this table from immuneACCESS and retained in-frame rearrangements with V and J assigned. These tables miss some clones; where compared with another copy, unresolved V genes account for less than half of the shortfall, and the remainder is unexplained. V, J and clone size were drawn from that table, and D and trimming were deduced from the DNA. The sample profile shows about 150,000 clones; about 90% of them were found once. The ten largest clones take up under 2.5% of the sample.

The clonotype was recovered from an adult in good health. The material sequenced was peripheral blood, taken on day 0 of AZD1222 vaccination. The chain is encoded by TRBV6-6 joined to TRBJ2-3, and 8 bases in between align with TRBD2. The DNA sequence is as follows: TGTGCCAGCAGTGATACTAGCGGTAACACAGATACGCAGTATTTT. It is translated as CASSDTSGNTDTQYF.